This T cell receptor beta chain was identified during a study of tumor-infiltrating lymphocytes in primary liver carcinoma. The authors made TCR beta cDNA from approximately 490 ng total RNA with a constant-region primer. Each TCR beta library was derived from three nested multiplex PCR rounds that employed slightly modified ARM-PCR. The study ran its first two PCR rounds for about 11 cycles each, using TRBV1-TRBV30 forward primers and a C-beta reverse primer. TCRdb reprocessed the multiplex PCR reads with MiXCR, giving one entry per CDR3 protein. The sample has 48,000 or so distinct CDR3 sequences, around three quarters seen once. Germline V gives CDR1 SGHAT, CDR2 FQDESV (reference sequence). The CDR3 length is 17 residues. Extraction of RNA together with DNA used about 18-31 mg of unsorted bulk tissue. Concerning this clonotype: Its antigen is as yet unknown.

Whole-study results and caveats: Only about 7-24% of top clones appeared in all five tumor regions.

The V gene is TRBV11-1, the J gene TRBJ2-1, with 14 bases matching TRBD2. The sequenced sample was liver tumor tissue from sampling region 3. Subset defined: tumor region T3, left-lateral pole. The receptor was derived from a man aged 40-55 years with primary liver carcinoma and hepatitis B virus infection. CDR3 amino acids: CANSMGLAGEVDNEQFF. CDR3 DNA sequence: TGTGCTAACAGCATGGGACTAGCGGGAGAAGTTGACAATGAGCAGTTCTTC.